The entry below gives a single T cell receptor beta chain sequence along with its context. Only in-frame clones appear in the TCRdb table, and some are missing; sequencing was by immunoSEQ multiplex PCR. The profile covers roughly 200,000 clones, with 70% to 90% appearing a single time and over 9.5% taken by the ten largest. The source of the sample is a study of blood T cell repertoires in COVID-19. Study as a whole: Samples came from the United States, Italy and Spain, spanning acute and convalescent COVID-19.

Germline V gene data show CDR1 as KGHDR and CDR2 as SFDVKD. Trimming pared 3 bases from V and 2 bases from J, leaving 24 bases between. There are 19 residues in the CDR3. This TCR was recovered from a young woman who had recovered from COVID-19. V is TRBV24-1 and J is TRBJ2-5, with D unclear. Input material: peripheral blood. The CDR3 region has the DNA TGTGCCACCAGTGATCCCCGGAAGGTAGAGGCCACAAATCAAGAGACCCAGTACTTC. It codes for CATSDPRKVEATNQETQYF.